This is a list of T cell receptor beta chains from one sample in a study of cytomegalovirus exposure and HLA in healthy donors. Clones were sequenced by immunoSEQ multiplex PCR, and TCRdb holds only the in-frame ones, with some missing. This table holds around 180,000 clones, around 80% found once. Sequenced sample: PBMCs. Receptors originate from a middle-aged woman in good health and CMV-seronegative. CDR3s leave out the opening cysteine and the closing phenylalanine or tryptophan. The size of a clone is reported for some rows only, either as once, few or many, or as a class for expanded clones.

ASRPGEGEGNEQF	once	TRBV7-9
ASSSGGGGAETQY	once	TRBV11-3
AWSAGLADTYEQY	.	TRBV30
ASSLVPITGGDYGYT	.	TRBV5-5
ASSQAGSGGDNEQF	.	TRBV4-2
AVQRYNEQF	.	TRBV10-3
ASSPHPLNQPQH	.	TRBV27
ASSPSTVRGETQY	.	TRBV6-5
ASSLALRGNTEAF	.	TRBV5-1
ASSWMGSSYEQY	.	TRBV5-5
AIRTGSGTSYEQY	.	TRBV10-3
ASSQDPGYEQY	.	TRBV11-2
ASSKGRTRGRTHEQF	.	TRBV21-1
ASSPTGTGVYEQY	.	TRBV5-1
ASSLPSGQETQY	.	TRBV5-6
ASSFHPGGRGMNTEAF	once	TRBV7-9
ASSVDPQGGEQF	.	TRBV9